Sequencing of this TCR beta chain was carried out in a study of Graves' ophthalmopathy and Graves' hyperthyroidism (dated by TCRdb to between 2018 and 2020). Concerning the study at large: Peripheral blood was collected at initial diagnosis, prior to any treatment. TCR beta repertoire signatures were used to distinguish Graves' ophthalmopathy from Graves' hyperthyroidism and to predict progression to ophthalmopathy. In total, 135 blood samples were TCR-sequenced: under 45 ophthalmopathy, some 75 hyperthyroidism and some 17 hyperthyroidism-to-ophthalmopathy patients. To explore V-J signatures that distinguish ophthalmopathy from hyperthyroidism, a discovery set of roughly 98 patients was enrolled, made up of 40 to 45 with ophthalmopathy and 57 with stable hyperthyroidism. An independent validation cohort comprised 18 hyperthyroidism patients and 15 to 17 patients who later progressed from hyperthyroidism to ophthalmopathy. In several hyperthyroidism patients, the T-cell repertoires found in thyroid tissue were compared with those found in blood. Once sampling was done, hyperthyroidism patients were given methimazole at a starting dose of 30 mg daily, while ophthalmopathy patients were given high-dose intravenous methylprednisolone. The investigation overall reported the following: In validation, the model predicted ophthalmopathy progression with 70.59% sensitivity and around 72% specificity; some 13 predicted patients were CT-confirmed with GO in a median of about 7.1 months. No statistical method was used to set the sample size in advance, and the investigators knew which group each participant was assigned to. Most expanded thyroid clonotypes with a frequency above 0.001 also appeared in blood, which suggests that blood repertoires may reflect the immune response in the thyroid. Ophthalmopathy was separated from stable hyperthyroidism by the 13-signature model with more than 85% sensitivity and less than 82% specificity in cross-validation and with 80%/75% in the test set.

For repertoire sequencing, the TCR beta CDR3 regions were amplified from RNA transcripts. The first round was an RT-PCR using HTBI primers with the Qiagen OneStep RT-PCR kit, and this first round was followed by a second-round multiplex PCR, then size selection and purification. Libraries were sequenced paired-end with 100 bp reads on an Illumina HiSeq2000. Concerning the study's data processing: SOAPnuke was used to process the reads, removing any read that contained adapters or uncalled bases, had a mean Phred below 15, or lacked an exact match to the constant primer or identifier. COPE v1.2.5 was used to merge high-quality paired reads. Unique nucleotide sequences were defined as clonotypes and aligned to IMGT TRB V, D and J references using MiTCR v1.1. The analysis was limited to V-J combinations with a frequency above 0.0001, which together covered approximately 99% of repertoires. For each V-J combination, a TCR clonal expansion and chaos score was defined as F50 clonal expansion divided by the chaos observed in the TCRdist matrix. Features were reduced by Welch's t-statistics and random forest to 10 to 15 V-J combinations, which fed a naive Bayes classifier. Thyroid-blood repertoire similarity was quantified with the Morisita-Horn index. TCRdb itself trimmed the public reads at Q25 with fastp, ran MiXCR and retained productive beta chains. Entries that share a CDR3 protein sequence are merged under the most common genes and DNA. The V and J calls were determined by TCRdb, not by the authors. For this sample there are some 250,000 distinct CDR3 sequences; 45% to 55% appear just once. 40% to 55% of the sample lies in the top ten.

Ophthalmopathy patients had moderately to severely active disease, Clinical Activity Score of at least 3, NOSPECS grade of at least 4, and disease duration under 3 months. Anyone with other autoimmune diseases, uncontrolled infections, pregnancy or lactation was excluded from the study. Clinical symptoms, serum thyroxine, TRAb, thyroid ultrasound and orbital computed tomography formed the basis of the diagnosis. Using Ficoll-Paque density gradient centrifugation, PBMCs were isolated from about 9.4 ml of fresh peripheral blood. Trizol reagent was used to extract the total RNA, and its quality was then checked on an Agilent 2100 Bioanalyzer. Remarks on this clonotype: Its recognized antigen is unknown. No per-base quality is available; no much larger clone lies one base away.

The sample was peripheral blood. The receptor's source is an adult man with Graves' ophthalmopathy.

The bases read TGTGCCAGCAGACACAGGGTCATGAACACTGAAGCTTTCTTT. This codes for CASRHRVMNTEAFF. Recombination linked TRBV9 to TRBJ1-1; the D segment could be TRBD1, given 6 matching bases. Trimming costs V 5 bases and J 0 bases, and their ends lie 11 bases apart. The germline V gene yields SGDLS for CDR1 and YYNGEE for CDR2. The cysteine opens and the phenylalanine closes a CDR3 of 14 amino acids. CDR3 DNA only is kept here, 42 bases in frame from base 1.